This TCR beta chain was retrieved from a study of cytomegalovirus exposure and HLA in healthy donors. Notes on the study in general: An Asian-associated ancestry cluster reportedly showed fewer N-insertions than the roughly 600-donor mean in a later analysis. The authors enumerated some 170 TCR beta chains as linked to cytomegalovirus.

Healthy people donating bone marrow made up the donors. In the case of this clone: Its target is unknown.

The germline gives CDR1 MNHNS, CDR2 SASEGT. The V gene end was trimmed by 6 bases and the J gene end by 2 bases; junction bases not matched to a gene: 3. There are 13 residues in the CDR3. 13 Jbeta primers and 60 Vbeta primers were used for the PCR. Only in-frame clones appear in the TCRdb table, and some are missing; sequencing was by immunoSEQ multiplex PCR. The table includes tens of thousands of clones, about 73% detected once. The V and J genes are TRBV6-1 and TRBJ2-7; TRBD1 agrees at 8 bases. This receptor was taken from a woman in her fifties or sixties in good health and CMV-seropositive. Sequencing used PBMCs. DNA for the CDR3: TGTGCCAGCAGCCAGGGGGCCACCTACGAGCAGTACTTC. Its translation is CASSQGATYEQYF.